This T cell receptor beta chain is from a study of blood T cells in healthy people across ages. Next came a second PCR, run for 7 to 11 cycles, which used a sample-barcoded 5' primer along with a J-beta primer mix. TCRdb processed the 5' RACE reads anew with MiXCR; each CDR3 protein has one entry. The sample includes about 1.7 million distinct CDR3 sequences, 28% of them seen just once. Whenever a sample was processed, at least 6.5 million PBMCs were isolated. Germline V gene data show CDR1 as SGDLS and CDR2 as YYNGEE. The CDR3 is 15 residues long. Germline trimming cut 0 bases from V and 4 bases from J; bases unmatched to any gene: 4. This clonotype was observed a few times. The antigen remains undetermined. Points from the study as a whole: Long-lived donors carried more naive CD4+ cells and greater diversity than aged donors. Measured against age, TCR beta diversity per million T cells decreased in a roughly linear manner.

Sequenced sample: blood. This sequence joins TRBV9 and TRBJ2-1; 7 bases align to TRBD1. This receptor was identified in a woman in her 30s in good health. The DNA of the CDR3 is TGTGCCAGCAGCGTAGGAGGGGGCTTTTACAATGAGCAGTTCTTC. Its protein is CASSVGGGFYNEQFF.